This TCR beta chain stems from a study of T cells in localized non-small cell lung cancer. Study findings and constraints: Maximal T cell clonality occurred in uninvolved adjacent lung, with tumor ranking below it. Since sequencing was restricted to only one region of the tumor, intratumor heterogeneity remains a possibility. Longer overall survival was seen with higher T cell density measured in blood. Median about 58 top-100 tumor clones were shared with paired adjacent lung.

This CDR3 comprises 14 residues. V lost 7 bases and J lost 0, with 10 bases in between. In germline, CDR1 is MNHNS, CDR2 SASEGT. With regard to this clone: Its antigen is as yet unknown.

Profiled with immunoSEQ multiplex PCR; TCRdb holds only in-frame clones, not every one. Among about 72,000 clones listed, almost 85% were seen once. The origin of this receptor is a female donor at least 60 years old with stage I lung adenocarcinoma. The chain uses TRBV6-1 and TRBJ1-3; no firm D call. Sequences were derived from peripheral blood, sampled before any cancer treatment. The CDR3 spells CASKSTLSGNTIYF. Written as DNA, the CDR3 is TGTGCCAGCAAGAGTACCCTCTCTGGAAACACCATATATTTT.